These T cell receptor beta chains were read from a single sample in a study of shared clonotypes between healthy human individuals. Profiling relied on immunoSEQ multiplex PCR, and the TCRdb table lists in-frame clones only, not all of them. This table holds 400,000 to 600,000 clones, 60% to 80% found once. Sequenced input: PBMCs. The source of these receptors is a woman aged 40 to 50 in good health. Some clones in this sample may be carry-over from other donors' samples. Both conserved end residues are part of each CDR3. A D gene is named only where the DNA matches it firmly. Size values are once, few and many counts, or a class for expanded clones, and some rows have none.

v_call: TRBV6-5
clone_size: -
d_call: TRBD1
j_call: TRBJ1-2
cdr3_nt: TGTGCCAGCAGGAGGGACAGGGGAGGCGGCTACACCTTC
cdr3_aa: CASRRDRGGGYTF

v_call: TRBV9
clone_size: -
d_call: -
j_call: TRBJ2-3
cdr3_nt: TGTGCCAGCAGCGTAGTAGAGAGCACAGATACGCAGTATTTT
cdr3_aa: CASSVVESTDTQYF

v_call: TRBV11-2
clone_size: -
d_call: TRBD2
j_call: TRBJ2-1
cdr3_nt: TGTGCCAGCAGAAGTGGGACTAGCAATGAGCAGTTCTTC
cdr3_aa: CASRSGTSNEQFF

v_call: TRBV5-6
clone_size: once
d_call: -
j_call: TRBJ1-2
cdr3_nt: TGTGCCAGCAGCTTGGTGGGGGAAAATGTTTATGGCTACACCTTC
cdr3_aa: CASSLVGENVYGYTF

v_call: TRBV18
clone_size: -
d_call: -
j_call: TRBJ1-5
cdr3_nt: TGTGCCAGCTCACCCGACGAGAATCAGCCCCAGCATTTT
cdr3_aa: CASSPDENQPQHF

v_call: TRBV11-3
clone_size: -
d_call: -
j_call: TRBJ2-1
cdr3_nt: TGTGCCAGCAGCCAGGGATCCTACAAAGAGCAGTTCTTC
cdr3_aa: CASSQGSYKEQFF

v_call: TRBV7-2
clone_size: -
d_call: -
j_call: TRBJ2-7
cdr3_nt: TGTGCCAGCAGCTTAGAGCACAACCAGAGGCAGTACTTC
cdr3_aa: CASSLEHNQRQYF

v_call: TRBV7-3
clone_size: -
d_call: -
j_call: TRBJ2-2
cdr3_nt: TGTGCCAGCAGCTTAACCTCGACCGGGGAGCTGTTTTTT
cdr3_aa: CASSLTSTGELFF

v_call: TRBV28
clone_size: -
d_call: TRBD1
j_call: TRBJ2-7
cdr3_nt: TGTGCCAGCAGTCTGTCCCGGGACAGGCCGTACTTC
cdr3_aa: CASSLSRDRPYF

v_call: TRBV19
clone_size: once
d_call: -
j_call: TRBJ2-2
cdr3_nt: TGTGCCAGTAGTGACAGTTTCAGGTTCTTCTCCGGGGAGCTGTTTTTT
cdr3_aa: CASSDSFRFFSGELFF

v_call: TRBV5-1
clone_size: -
d_call: TRBD1
j_call: TRBJ2-3
cdr3_nt: TGCGCCAGCAGCGTGGACAGGGGGCAAGATACGCAGTATTTT
cdr3_aa: CASSVDRGQDTQYF

v_call: TRBV30
clone_size: once
d_call: TRBD2
j_call: TRBJ2-3
cdr3_nt: TGTGCCTGGAGTGTACTAGCGGGGCCCACAGATACGCAGTATTTT
cdr3_aa: CAWSVLAGPTDTQYF

v_call: TRBV19
clone_size: -
d_call: -
j_call: TRBJ2-3
cdr3_nt: TGTGCCAGTAGTATGGCCGGGAGTAGGGATACGCAGTATTTT
cdr3_aa: CASSMAGSRDTQYF

v_call: TRBV4-1
clone_size: once
d_call: TRBD1
j_call: TRBJ2-2
cdr3_nt: TGCGCCAGCAGCCGGGCTCGGCAGGGGGCGACCGGGGAGCTGTTTTTT
cdr3_aa: CASSRARQGATGELFF

v_call: TRBV2
clone_size: -
d_call: -
j_call: TRBJ2-5
cdr3_nt: TGTGCCAGCAGTGAAGTGGGGACCCAGTACTTC
cdr3_aa: CASSEVGTQYF

v_call: TRBV6-5
clone_size: -
d_call: TRBD1
j_call: TRBJ1-1
cdr3_nt: TGTGCCAGCACTCCACCGGGGGACAGGGGCACTGAAGCTTTCTTT
cdr3_aa: CASTPPGDRGTEAFF

v_call: TRBV27
clone_size: few
d_call: -
j_call: TRBJ2-2
cdr3_nt: TGTGCCAGCAGCCGACAGGGACTGAACACCGGGGAGCTGTTTTTT
cdr3_aa: CASSRQGLNTGELFF

v_call: TRBV11-2
clone_size: -
d_call: TRBD2
j_call: TRBJ2-1
cdr3_nt: TGTGCCAGCAGCACGACTAGCGGGAACAATGAGCAGTTCTTC
cdr3_aa: CASSTTSGNNEQFF

v_call: TRBV25-1
clone_size: -
d_call: TRBD2
j_call: TRBJ2-1
cdr3_nt: TGTGCCAGCAGTGAGTCCCTAGCGGGAGGCCATGAGCAGTTCTTC
cdr3_aa: CASSESLAGGHEQFF

v_call: TRBV19
clone_size: -
d_call: -
j_call: TRBJ1-5
cdr3_nt: TGTGCCAGTTTTTTAACGGGAACCGGAGGGAATCAGCCCCAGCATTTT
cdr3_aa: CASFLTGTGGNQPQHF

v_call: TRBV7-9
clone_size: -
d_call: -
j_call: TRBJ2-3
cdr3_nt: TGTGCCAGCAGCTTAGGTCAGGGCGGGACACCTAGCACAGATACGCAGTATTTT
cdr3_aa: CASSLGQGGTPSTDTQYF

v_call: TRBV5-1
clone_size: -
d_call: -
j_call: TRBJ2-3
cdr3_nt: TGCGCCAGCAGCTTCGAGTATAGGCCCACAGATACGCAGTATTTT
cdr3_aa: CASSFEYRPTDTQYF

v_call: TRBV19
clone_size: -
d_call: TRBD1
j_call: TRBJ1-5
cdr3_nt: TGTGCCAGTAGTGGCGACAGGGATCAGCCCCAGCATTTT
cdr3_aa: CASSGDRDQPQHF

v_call: TRBV11-3
clone_size: -
d_call: TRBD2
j_call: TRBJ2-7
cdr3_nt: TGTGCCAGCAGCTTAGCTAGCGGGGAAACCTACGAGCAGTACTTC
cdr3_aa: CASSLASGETYEQYF

v_call: TRBV7-8
clone_size: -
d_call: -
j_call: TRBJ1-1
cdr3_nt: TGTGCCAGCAGCCTTCCTCGGGGCACTGAAGCTTTCTTT
cdr3_aa: CASSLPRGTEAFF

v_call: TRBV27
clone_size: -
d_call: TRBD1
j_call: TRBJ2-1
cdr3_nt: TGTGCCAGCAGTTTATCGTGGACAGGGAGCGGCGAGCAGTTCTTC
cdr3_aa: CASSLSWTGSGEQFF

v_call: TRBV25-1
clone_size: -
d_call: -
j_call: TRBJ2-7
cdr3_nt: TGTGCCAGCGGGGGACACCTCGGGCCTGACTCCTACGAGCAGTACTTC
cdr3_aa: CASGGHLGPDSYEQYF

v_call: TRBV28
clone_size: -
d_call: -
j_call: TRBJ2-1
cdr3_nt: TGTGCCAGCAGTTTAGCGGGCCCCGGTGAGCAGTTCTTC
cdr3_aa: CASSLAGPGEQFF

v_call: TRBV7-2
clone_size: -
d_call: -
j_call: TRBJ2-7
cdr3_nt: TGTGCCAGCAGCGACCCCGGCAAGGTCTACGAGCAGTACTTC
cdr3_aa: CASSDPGKVYEQYF

v_call: TRBV18
clone_size: few
d_call: TRBD1
j_call: TRBJ1-4
cdr3_nt: TGTGCCAGCTCACCGATCGGGACAGGGGATGAAAAACTGTTTTTT
cdr3_aa: CASSPIGTGDEKLFF

v_call: TRBV15
clone_size: -
d_call: -
j_call: TRBJ2-3
cdr3_nt: TGTGCCACCAGCAGAGATCGGGGAGGTACGCAGTATTTT
cdr3_aa: CATSRDRGGTQYF

v_call: TRBV27
clone_size: -
d_call: -
j_call: TRBJ1-2
cdr3_nt: TGTGCCAGCAGGAGGGCAGGGAGTAACTATGGCTACACCTTC
cdr3_aa: CASRRAGSNYGYTF

v_call: TRBV7-2
clone_size: -
d_call: -
j_call: TRBJ1-5
cdr3_nt: TGTGCCAGCAGCTTAGGAGACCCCGGCCAGCCCCAGCATTTT
cdr3_aa: CASSLGDPGQPQHF

v_call: TRBV18
clone_size: once
d_call: -
j_call: TRBJ2-2
cdr3_nt: TGTGCCAGCTCACGGAGTCAGGCGACCTTCAACACCGGGGAGCTGTTTTTT
cdr3_aa: CASSRSQATFNTGELFF

v_call: TRBV5-1
clone_size: -
d_call: TRBD1
j_call: TRBJ2-1
cdr3_nt: TGCGCCAGCAGCCTTCGACAGGGCTATGAGCAGTTCTTC
cdr3_aa: CASSLRQGYEQFF

v_call: TRBV18
clone_size: -
d_call: TRBD1
j_call: TRBJ2-7
cdr3_nt: TGTGCCAGCTCACAGTCCGGGACAGGGAGCTCCTACGAGCAGTACTTC
cdr3_aa: CASSQSGTGSSYEQYF

v_call: TRBV2
clone_size: once
d_call: -
j_call: TRBJ1-1
cdr3_nt: TGTGCCAGCAGTGTTGGTTGGGGAGGAAGTGAAGCTTTCTTT
cdr3_aa: CASSVGWGGSEAFF

v_call: TRBV4-1
clone_size: few
d_call: TRBD2
j_call: TRBJ2-7
cdr3_nt: TGCGCCAGCAGTCAAGAAGGTAGCGGGAGGCGGACCTACGAGCAGTACTTC
cdr3_aa: CASSQEGSGRRTYEQYF

v_call: TRBV9
clone_size: -
d_call: -
j_call: TRBJ2-3
cdr3_nt: TGTGCCAGCAGCTCGTGGGGGGGCACAGATACGCAGTATTTT
cdr3_aa: CASSSWGGTDTQYF

v_call: TRBV15
clone_size: -
d_call: -
j_call: TRBJ2-5
cdr3_nt: TGTGCCACCGCTAGGGTTCCGGAGACCCAGTACTTC
cdr3_aa: CATARVPETQYF

v_call: TRBV5-1
clone_size: -
d_call: -
j_call: TRBJ2-1
cdr3_nt: TGCGCCAGCAGCCCCGGGTCGGCTCCCTCCTACAATGAGCAGTTCTTC
cdr3_aa: CASSPGSAPSYNEQFF

v_call: TRBV5-4
clone_size: few
d_call: -
j_call: TRBJ2-7
cdr3_nt: TGTGCCAGCAGCTCGAAGGCGACAACAAGCTCCTACGAGCAGTACTTC
cdr3_aa: CASSSKATTSSYEQYF

v_call: TRBV7-2
clone_size: -
d_call: -
j_call: TRBJ1-5
cdr3_nt: TGTGCCAGCAGCTTTACCGGTTCTCAGCCCCAGCATTTT
cdr3_aa: CASSFTGSQPQHF

v_call: TRBV5-4
clone_size: -
d_call: -
j_call: TRBJ2-3
cdr3_nt: TGTGCCAGCAGTCAACTCACAGATACGCAGTATTTT
cdr3_aa: CASSQLTDTQYF

v_call: TRBV6-1
clone_size: -
d_call: -
j_call: TRBJ1-2
cdr3_nt: TGTGCCAGCAGTTCAGCCGGCCCCCAGTATGGCTACACCTTC
cdr3_aa: CASSSAGPQYGYTF

v_call: TRBV30
clone_size: -
d_call: -
j_call: TRBJ1-2
cdr3_nt: TGTGCCTGGAGTGGGGCCGGGGGCTACACCTTC
cdr3_aa: CAWSGAGGYTF

v_call: TRBV30
clone_size: -
d_call: -
j_call: TRBJ1-5
cdr3_nt: TGTGCCTGGAGTGTAGGGGCCGGTCAGCCCCAGCATTTT
cdr3_aa: CAWSVGAGQPQHF

v_call: TRBV11-3
clone_size: -
d_call: TRBD1
j_call: TRBJ2-7
cdr3_nt: TGTGCCAGCAGCCTAGAACAGGGGTACGAGCAGTACTTC
cdr3_aa: CASSLEQGYEQYF

v_call: TRBV9
clone_size: -
d_call: TRBD1
j_call: TRBJ2-1
cdr3_nt: TGTGCCAGTCAGGGGGACGGTCCCTACAATGAGCAGTTCTTC
cdr3_aa: CASQGDGPYNEQFF

v_call: TRBV27
clone_size: -
d_call: TRBD2
j_call: TRBJ2-1
cdr3_nt: TGTGCCAGCAGTTTAGGGGGGACTAGCGCGTACAATGAGCAGTTCTTC
cdr3_aa: CASSLGGTSAYNEQFF

v_call: TRBV18
clone_size: -
d_call: TRBD1
j_call: TRBJ1-5
cdr3_nt: TGTGCCAGCTCAAATAGCGCTTTAGGGACAGCCACCGACTATCAGCATTTT
cdr3_aa: CASSNSALGTATDYQHF

v_call: TRBV28
clone_size: -
d_call: -
j_call: TRBJ1-1
cdr3_nt: TGTGCCAGCAGTTTAATTAGGAACACTGAAGCTTTCTTT
cdr3_aa: CASSLIRNTEAFF

v_call: TRBV4-2
clone_size: -
d_call: -
j_call: TRBJ1-5
cdr3_nt: TGTGCCAGCAGCCAAGGGCAGGGGTGGGAGCAGCCCCAGCATTTT
cdr3_aa: CASSQGQGWEQPQHF

v_call: TRBV11-2
clone_size: -
d_call: TRBD2
j_call: TRBJ2-7
cdr3_nt: TGTGCCAGCAGCCCGGGTAAAGGAGGGGCGGGAGGCCCCTCCTACGAGCAGTACTTC
cdr3_aa: CASSPGKGGAGGPSYEQYF

v_call: TRBV15
clone_size: -
d_call: -
j_call: TRBJ2-5
cdr3_nt: TGTGCCACCAGCAGAGATTGGGGTCAAGAGACCCAGTACTTC
cdr3_aa: CATSRDWGQETQYF